This T cell receptor beta chain was identified in a study of vaccination and CD4 T cells after COVID-19. The Oncomine TCR Beta short-read assay was applied to DNA of cultured CD4+ T cells. Investigators isolated genomic DNA from cultured CD4+ T cells. TCRdb processed the PCR reads anew with MiXCR; each CDR3 protein has one entry. The sample records fewer than 20,000 distinct CDR3 sequences, 50% to 65% being singletons. Comment on this clonotype: The antigen is not known.

Specified treatment: roughly 10-day PBMC culture with coronavirus spike peptide pools or control peptides (ViraFEST assay). This clonotype was obtained from a human donor who had recovered from COVID-19. Sequencing was done on a sample of CD4+ T cells from blood, cultured in vitro.

CDR3 DNA sequence: TGCAGTGGGGACAGGCAGGGCTACGAGCAGTACTTC. This sequence encodes CSGDRQGYEQYF. The chain links TRBV20-1 to TRBJ2-7; 8 nucleotides agree with TRBD1. Germline V gene sequence: CDR1 DFQATT, CDR2 SNEGSKA (reference sequence). The CDR3 has 12 amino acids. Losses at the gene ends were 7 bases for V and 3 bases for J; bases not matched to a gene: 5.